Sequencing of this T cell receptor (beta chain) was carried out in a study of follicular helper T cells after annual influenza vaccination. Study-level points and caveats: Undersampling of larger non-cTfh compartments could not be excluded. ICOS-CD38- cTfh most often held earlier Day 7 ICOS+CD38+ clones.

TCRdb keeps only in-frame clones here, not all; method: immunoSEQ multiplex PCR. The repertoire holds more than 6,500 clones, with around 85% as singletons. The time point is: 2015-2016 season, 7 days after influenza vaccination. This CDR3 has 14 residues. The V and J ends lost 1 base and 7 bases, in that order; junction bases with no gene match: 2. The V gene's germline CDR1 is LGHNT and CDR2 FRNRAP. A remark on this clone: The antigen remains undetermined.

This sample comprised CXCR5- memory CD4+ T cells sorted from blood, obtained 7 days after influenza vaccination. V gene TRBV12-5 combines with J gene TRBJ2-2, with 8 bases matching TRBD1. The sequence was obtained from an adult who received the influenza vaccine. In DNA form, the CDR3 reads TGTGCTAGTGGTTTGGGACAGGGGTTCGGGGAGCTGTTTTTT. It specifies CASGLGQGFGELFF. Full variable domain (outside the CDR3, taken from reference TRBV12-5 and TRBJ2-2): DARVTQTPRHKVTEMGQEVTMRCQPILGHNTVFWYRQTMMQGLELLAYFRNRAPLDDSGMPKDRFSAEMPDATLATLKIQPSEPRDSAVYFCASGLGQGFGELFFGEGSRLTVL.